The source of this T cell receptor (beta chain) is a study of blood T cell repertoires in COVID-19. The wider study: Samples taken during acute and convalescent COVID-19 were collected in the United States, Italy and Spain. Sample material is recorded as cDNA or gDNA derived from T cells, B-cell-depleted T cells, or PBMCs.

It was during active infection that Seattle patients were enrolled and then longitudinally followed. V lost 0 bases to trimming and J lost 8 bases, with 13 bases between them. CDR3 length equals 14 residues. Germline V CDR1 and CDR2: MNHEY, SVGAGI. In the study's own analysis: Quantification of nucleated cells was approximated via reference gene primer amplification. Assay used: immunoSEQ multiplex PCR; TCRdb lists only in-frame clones, some missing. Clonal size and the V and J genes are those of that table, whereas D and trimming came from the DNA. The sample lists fewer than 200,000 clones, 70% to 90% occurring once.

The J gene is TRBJ1-2, the V gene TRBV6-5, with no clear D. The receptor was isolated from a woman aged 55-69 years with COVID-19, enrolled during active disease. Specimen: peripheral blood. The CDR3 is CASSYSSVPEGYTF. DNA of the CDR3: TGTGCCAGCAGTTACTCGTCAGTTCCCGAAGGCTACACCTTC.